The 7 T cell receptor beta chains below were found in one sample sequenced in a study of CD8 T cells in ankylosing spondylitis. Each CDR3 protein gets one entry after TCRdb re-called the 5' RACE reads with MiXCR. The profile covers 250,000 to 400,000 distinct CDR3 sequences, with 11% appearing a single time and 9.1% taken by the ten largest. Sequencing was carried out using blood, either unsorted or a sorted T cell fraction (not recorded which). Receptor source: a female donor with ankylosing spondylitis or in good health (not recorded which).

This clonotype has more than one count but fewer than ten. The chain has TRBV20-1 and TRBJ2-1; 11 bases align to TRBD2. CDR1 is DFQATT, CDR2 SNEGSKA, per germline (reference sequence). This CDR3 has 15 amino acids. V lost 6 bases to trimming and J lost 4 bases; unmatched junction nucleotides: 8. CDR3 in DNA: TGCAGTGCCACAACTACTAGCGGGGGATACAATGAGCAGTTCTTC. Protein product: CSATTTSGGYNEQFF.

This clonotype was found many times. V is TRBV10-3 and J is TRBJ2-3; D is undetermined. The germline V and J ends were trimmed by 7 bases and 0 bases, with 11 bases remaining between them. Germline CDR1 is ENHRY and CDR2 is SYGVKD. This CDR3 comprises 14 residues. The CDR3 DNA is TGTGCCATCACGGCACTTCCAAGCACAGATACGCAGTATTTT. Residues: CAITALPSTDTQYF.

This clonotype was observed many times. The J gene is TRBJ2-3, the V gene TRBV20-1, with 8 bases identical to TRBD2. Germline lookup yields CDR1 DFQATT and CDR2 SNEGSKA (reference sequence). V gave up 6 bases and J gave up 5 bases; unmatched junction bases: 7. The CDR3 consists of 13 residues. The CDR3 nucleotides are TGCAGTGCCTGGACTAGCTGGGGAGATACGCAGTATTTT. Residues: CSAWTSWGDTQYF.

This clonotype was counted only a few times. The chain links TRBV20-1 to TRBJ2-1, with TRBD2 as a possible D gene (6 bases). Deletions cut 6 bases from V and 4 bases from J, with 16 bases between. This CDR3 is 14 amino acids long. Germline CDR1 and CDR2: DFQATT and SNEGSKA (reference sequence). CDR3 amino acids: CSALPGLEYNEQFF. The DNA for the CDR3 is TGCAGTGCCCTTCCGGGACTGGAGTACAATGAGCAGTTCTTC.

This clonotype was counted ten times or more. CDR3 DNA: TGTGCCAGCACCCCAGGGAAGGAGGAGTTCTTC. Residues: CASTPGKEEFF. The chain carries TRBV12-3 or TRBV12-4 and TRBJ2-1; D may correspond to TRBD1 or TRBD2 (5 bases each). Trimming removed 7 bases from V and 14 bases from J, with 15 bases in between. This CDR3 has 11 residues.

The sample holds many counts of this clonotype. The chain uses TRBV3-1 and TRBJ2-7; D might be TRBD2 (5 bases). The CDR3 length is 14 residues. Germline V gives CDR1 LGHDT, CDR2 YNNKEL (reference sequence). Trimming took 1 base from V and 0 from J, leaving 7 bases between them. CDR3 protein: CASSQGLNSYEQYF. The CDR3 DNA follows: TGTGCCAGCAGCCAAGGACTAAACTCCTACGAGCAGTACTTC.

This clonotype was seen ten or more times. CDR3 sequence: CATGQGGSYNEQFF. The CDR3 DNA follows: TGTGCCACCGGTCAGGGGGGCTCCTACAATGAGCAGTTCTTC. The rearrangement links TRBV24-1 to TRBJ2-1; D is possibly TRBD1 (7 bases). V lost 9 bases, J lost 0 bases, and 11 bases lay in between. The CDR3 covers 14 residues. Germline assignment: CDR1 KGHDR and CDR2 SFDVKD.